This TCR beta chain appears in the sequencing data of a study of blood T cell repertoires in COVID-19 (TCRdb year 2020). Background for the entire study: The collaborator samples originated in the United States, Italy and Spain and spanned the acute and convalescent phases of COVID-19. The material from the prospective study consisted of cDNA or gDNA derived from T cells, B-cell-depleted T cells, or PBMCs. The dataset comprised deeply sampled blood TCRbeta repertoires from subjects exposed to, actively infected with, or recovered from COVID-19. The repertoires were released in a freely available public database meant as a resource for research on the immune response to SARS-CoV-2. The samples were drawn from two sources: the first 160 participants of the ongoing ImmuneRACE study, and 950 to 1,500 subjects contributed by 6 global collaborators. The sample metadata nearly always contained a de-identified subject ID, COVID-19 status, age in years and sex. Where available, HLA class I and class II types were taken from metadata supplied by the sample provider and were not determined by assay-based typing. What the authors observed across the whole study: How much clinical and demographic metadata was included differed by source and by participant, and the metadata was provided uncurated.

The germline V gene supplies CDR1 MNHNS and CDR2 SASEGT. From the cysteine through the phenylalanine, the CDR3 covers 13 amino acids. Here the CDR3 DNA is all that survives: 39 bases in frame from base 1. V gives up 0 bases and J gives up 11 bases, and the segment between their germline ends measures 13 bases. Whole blood was collected in K2EDTA tubes by collaborating institutions according to the institutions' own protocols. For TCRbeta analysis, collaborators shipped samples as frozen whole blood, isolated PBMCs, or DNA extracted from either of those sample types. To note about this clone: Its specific antigen is unknown. There are no base qualities to consult, and no much larger clone falls within one base.

The immunoSEQ Assay, a bias-controlled multiplex PCR, was used to amplify TCRbeta CDR3 regions from genomic DNA. In the source study's methods: The number of nucleated cells in each sample was estimated by amplification of reference gene primers within the assay. To quantify the absolute abundance of each unique TCRbeta CDR3 rearrangement, sequence reads were collapsed and filtered. For each sample, productive Simpson clonality was calculated as the square root of Simpson's diversity index over productive rearrangements. TCRdb limited this immuneACCESS table to in-frame rearrangements with V and J called. A share of clones is missing; checked studies link under half to unresolved V genes, and the rest is unexplained. The V and J calls and the clone size are those of that table, but D and trimming were determined from the DNA. This sample comprises 120,000 or so clones, about 85% of them detected only once. 4% to 5% of the sample is held by the ten biggest clonotypes.

This chain is built from TRBV6-1 and TRBJ1-1; the D gene is perhaps TRBD1, on 5 matching bases. The sequenced material came from peripheral blood. The clonotype originates from a human donor in a cohort sampled during active COVID-19. The nucleotides read TGTGCCAGCAGTGAAGCGTCACCCGGGGGGGCTTTCTTT. It is translated as CASSEASPGGAFF.